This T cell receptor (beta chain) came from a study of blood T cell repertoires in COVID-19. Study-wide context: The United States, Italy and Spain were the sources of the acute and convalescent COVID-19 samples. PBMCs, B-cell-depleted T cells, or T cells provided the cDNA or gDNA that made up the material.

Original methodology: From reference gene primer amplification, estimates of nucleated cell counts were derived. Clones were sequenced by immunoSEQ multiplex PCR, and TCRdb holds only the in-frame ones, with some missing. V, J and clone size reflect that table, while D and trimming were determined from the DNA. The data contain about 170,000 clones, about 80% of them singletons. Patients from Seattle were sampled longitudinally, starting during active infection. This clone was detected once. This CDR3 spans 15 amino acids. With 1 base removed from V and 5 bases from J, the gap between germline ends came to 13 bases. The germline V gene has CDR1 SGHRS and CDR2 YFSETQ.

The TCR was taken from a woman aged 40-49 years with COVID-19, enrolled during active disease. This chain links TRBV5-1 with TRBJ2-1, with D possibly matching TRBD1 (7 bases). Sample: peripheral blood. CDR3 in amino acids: CASSLSAGQHNEQFF. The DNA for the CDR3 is TGCGCCAGCAGCTTGAGCGCGGGACAGCACAATGAGCAGTTCTTC.